These 6 T cell receptor beta chains were all obtained from the same sample, sequenced in a study of T cells in Graves' hyperthyroidism and ophthalmopathy. What was amplified from RNA transcripts were TCR beta CDR3 regions. The study used the HTBI primer set for a first-round RT-PCR of the TCR CDR3. TCRdb called the multiplex PCR reads again in MiXCR, with one record for every CDR3 protein. The sample lists more than 500,000 distinct CDR3 sequences, 15% to 20% seen once, with approximately 3.9% in the top ten. Source material: blood. The receptors originated from a woman aged 25-40 years with Graves' hyperthyroidism.

This clonotype appeared a few times. The rearrangement joins TRBV4-3 to TRBJ2-7, with D hard to call. Trimming pared 0 bases from V and 2 bases from J, leaving 11 bases between. Germline V CDR1 and CDR2: LGHNA, YSLEER. The CDR3 contains 15 residues. This CDR3 reads CASSQEWRGPYEQYF. The CDR3 DNA is TGCGCCAGCAGCCAAGAATGGAGAGGTCCCTACGAGCAGTACTTC.

This clonotype was seen ten or more times. The junction differs from germline at one of its ends, possibly a read error. The rearrangement links TRBV5-1 to TRBJ1-1, with D uncertain. Germline CDR1 and CDR2: SGHRS and YFSETQ. The CDR3 is made up of 13 amino acids. The chain's CDR3 is CASSPPSNTEAFF. The CDR3, as DNA: TGTGCCAGCAGCCCTCCATCGAACACTGAAGCTTTCTTT.

This clonotype occurred a few times. The chain employs TRBV20-1 and TRBJ2-7, with D possibly being TRBD2 (6 bases). Trimming removed 5 bases from V and 0 bases from J, with 11 bases in between. This CDR3 has 13 residues. From germline, CDR1 is DFQATT and CDR2 SNEGSKA (reference sequence). CDR3 coding DNA: TGCAGTGCTGGGCTCGGGAGCTCCTACGAGCAGTACTTC. Its translation is CSAGLGSSYEQYF.

This clonotype was picked up a small number of times. The chain is built from TRBV20-1 and TRBJ2-3, with D possibly being TRBD1 (8 bases). The CDR3 totals 17 residues. V lost 1 base, J lost 6 bases, and 23 bases lay in between. CDR1 is DFQATT, CDR2 SNEGSKA, per germline (reference sequence). CDR3 in amino acids: CSARGGIRTGRVDTQYF. The CDR3 DNA sequence: TGCAGTGCTAGAGGGGGAATTCGGACAGGGAGGGTGGATACGCAGTATTTT.

In regard to this clonotype: Possible read error: a much larger clone is one base away. The chain carries TRBV4-3 and TRBJ2-7; tentatively, D is TRBD2 (6 bases). Germline V gives CDR1 LGHNA, CDR2 YSLEER. The CDR3 contains 19 residues. CDR3 protein: CASSQDSPKAGTISYELYF. The CDR3 DNA is TGCGCCAGCAGCCAAGATTCCCCCAAAGCGGGCACCATCTCCTACGAGCTGTACTTC.

In its sample, this clonotype was seen many times. This sequence joins TRBV12-3 or TRBV12-4 and TRBJ2-5; D might be TRBD2 (5 bases). The end of the DNA is better explained by TRBJ2-3, so the J call may be wrong. This CDR3 is 11 amino acids long. CDR3 in amino acids: CASSSEGTQYF. Written as DNA, the CDR3 is TGTGCCAGCTCATCCGAGGGTACGCAGTATTTT.